The TCR beta chain described here comes from a study of multiple sclerosis patients with progressive multifocal leukoencephalopathy. Method: immunoSEQ multiplex PCR; TCRdb's copy keeps in-frame clones and lacks some. The repertoire holds 25,000 to 35,000 clones, 88% seen once, with 1.1% in the top ten. Looked up from germline, CDR1 is SEHNR and CDR2 is FQNEAQ (reference sequence). The CDR3 has 16 residues. Between the trimmed V and J ends, which lost 3 bases and 3 bases, there was a span of 14 bases. Time point given: before natalizumab initiation. The chain couples TRBV7-9 to TRBJ1-4; D gene ambiguous. The material sequenced was PBMCs. The receptor was derived from a human donor with multiple sclerosis. This CDR3 is CASSFLGLEANEKLFF. CDR3 DNA sequence: TGTGCCAGCAGCTTTCTAGGGTTGGAGGCTAATGAAAAACTGTTTTTT.